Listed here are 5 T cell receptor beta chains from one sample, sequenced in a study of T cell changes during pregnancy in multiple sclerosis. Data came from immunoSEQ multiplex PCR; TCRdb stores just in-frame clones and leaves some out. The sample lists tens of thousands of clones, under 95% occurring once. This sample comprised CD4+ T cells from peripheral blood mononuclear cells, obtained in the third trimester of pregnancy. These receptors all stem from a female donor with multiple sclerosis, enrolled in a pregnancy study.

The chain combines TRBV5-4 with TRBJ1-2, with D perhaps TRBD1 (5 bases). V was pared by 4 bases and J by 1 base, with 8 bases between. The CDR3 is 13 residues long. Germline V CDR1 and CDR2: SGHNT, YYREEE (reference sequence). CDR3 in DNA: TGTGCCAGCAGCCTAGACAGTAACTATGGCTACACCTTC. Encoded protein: CASSLDSNYGYTF.

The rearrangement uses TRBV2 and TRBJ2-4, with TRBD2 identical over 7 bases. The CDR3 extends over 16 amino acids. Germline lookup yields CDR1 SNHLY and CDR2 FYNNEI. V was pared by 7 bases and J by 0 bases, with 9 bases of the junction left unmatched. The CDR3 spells CASTLGRELAKNIQYF. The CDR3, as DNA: TGTGCCAGCACCCTGGGGAGGGAGCTAGCCAAAAACATTCAGTACTTC. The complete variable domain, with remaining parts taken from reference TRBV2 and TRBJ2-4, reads EPEVTQTPSHQVTQMGQEVILRCVPISNHLYFYWYRQILGQKVEFLVSFYNNEISEKSEIFDDQFSVERPDGSNFTLKIRSTKLEDSAMYFCASTLGRELAKNIQYFGAGTRLSVL.

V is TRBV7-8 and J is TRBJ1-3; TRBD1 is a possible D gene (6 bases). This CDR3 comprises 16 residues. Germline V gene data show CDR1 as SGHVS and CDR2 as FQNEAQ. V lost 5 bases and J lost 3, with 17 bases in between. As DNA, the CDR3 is TGTGCCAGCAGCCCCTACAGGGTAGGGGGTGGAAACACCATATATTTT. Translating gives CASSPYRVGGGNTIYF.

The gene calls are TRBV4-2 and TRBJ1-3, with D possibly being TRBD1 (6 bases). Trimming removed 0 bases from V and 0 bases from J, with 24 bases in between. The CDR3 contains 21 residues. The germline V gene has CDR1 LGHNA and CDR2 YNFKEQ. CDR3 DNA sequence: TGTGCCAGCAGCCAAGAATGGGCAGCACGGGGGGCCCTAAGCTCTGGAAACACCATATATTTT. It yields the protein CASSQEWAARGALSSGNTIYF.

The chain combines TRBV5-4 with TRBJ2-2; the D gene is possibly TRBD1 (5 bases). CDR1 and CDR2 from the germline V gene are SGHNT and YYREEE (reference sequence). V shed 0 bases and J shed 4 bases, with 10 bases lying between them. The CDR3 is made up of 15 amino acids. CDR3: CASSLGGQVTGELFF. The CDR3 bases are TGTGCCAGCAGCTTGGGGGGCCAAGTCACCGGGGAGCTGTTTTTT.